These 4 T cell receptor beta chains were all obtained from the same sample, sequenced in a study of blood T cell repertoires in COVID-19. The protocol was immunoSEQ multiplex PCR, while the TCRdb copy is restricted to in-frame clones and leaves out a portion. The profile covers 150,000 to 200,000 clones, with roughly 88% appearing a single time and roughly 2.3% taken by the ten largest. The sample consisted of peripheral blood. The origin of the receptors is a man aged 18 to 30 with acute or convalescent COVID-19.

The chain employs TRBV6-1 and TRBJ2-5; 8 positions match TRBD2. Germline V CDR1 and CDR2: MNHNS, SASEGT. Trimming at V came to 0 bases and at J to 0 bases, leaving 9 bases not matched to a gene. The CDR3 contains 18 residues. The chain's CDR3 is CASSEAGYGAGDQETQYF. The CDR3 nucleotides read TGTGCCAGCAGTGAAGCGGGGTATGGAGCGGGAGACCAAGAGACCCAGTACTTC.

This clone occurred once. The rearrangement links TRBV24-1 to TRBJ2-1; 7 nucleotides line up with TRBD1. Trimming took 3 bases from V and 0 from J; bases not matched to a gene: 1. The CDR3 runs to 15 residues. Germline V gives CDR1 KGHDR, CDR2 SFDVKD. The CDR3 sequence: CATSDHRGSYNEQFF. CDR3 coding DNA: TGTGCCACCAGTGATCACAGGGGCTCCTACAATGAGCAGTTCTTC.

In this sample, this clone turned up once. The rearrangement links TRBV5-6 to TRBJ2-7; maybe TRBD1 (6 bases). The V gene lost 4 bases and the J gene lost 0 bases, with 17 bases spanning the gap. Germline-derived CDR1 and CDR2 are SGHDT and YYEEEE. CDR3 length: 16 amino acids. CDR3 sequence reads: CASSPEAGAPSYEQYF. The CDR3 DNA is TGTGCCAGCAGCCCCGAGGCAGGGGCCCCCTCCTACGAGCAGTACTTC.

The chain employs TRBV5-8 and TRBJ2-1; D possibly corresponds to TRBD2 (5 bases). V was pared by 3 bases and J by 3 bases, with 10 bases between. CDR1 and CDR2 from the germline V gene are SGHTS and YDEGEE. The CDR3 has 14 residues. The CDR3 sequence is CASSSPGDYNEQFF. The CDR3 coding sequence is TGTGCCAGCAGCTCCCCCGGGGACTACAATGAGCAGTTCTTC.